This T cell receptor (beta chain) originates from a study of blood T cell repertoires in COVID-19. Study in general: The United States, Italy and Spain provided the acute and convalescent COVID-19 samples.

Using immunoSEQ multiplex PCR, the repertoire was profiled, and TCRdb retains in-frame clones only, with some absent. Here the sample spans fewer than 250,000 clones, 80% to 90% being singletons. This CDR3 contains 17 residues. Trimming removed 10 bases from V and 0 bases from J; junction bases left unmatched: 15. Germline V CDR1 and CDR2: LNHDA, SQIVND (reference sequence). The chain combines TRBV19 with TRBJ1-3, with 7 bases that match TRBD1. Specimen: peripheral blood. This receptor was identified in a man aged 40-49 years with acute or convalescent COVID-19. The DNA for the CDR3 is TGTGCCACCCGGATGGGGACAGCCTACTTCTCTGGAAACACCATATATTTT. It specifies CATRMGTAYFSGNTIYF.